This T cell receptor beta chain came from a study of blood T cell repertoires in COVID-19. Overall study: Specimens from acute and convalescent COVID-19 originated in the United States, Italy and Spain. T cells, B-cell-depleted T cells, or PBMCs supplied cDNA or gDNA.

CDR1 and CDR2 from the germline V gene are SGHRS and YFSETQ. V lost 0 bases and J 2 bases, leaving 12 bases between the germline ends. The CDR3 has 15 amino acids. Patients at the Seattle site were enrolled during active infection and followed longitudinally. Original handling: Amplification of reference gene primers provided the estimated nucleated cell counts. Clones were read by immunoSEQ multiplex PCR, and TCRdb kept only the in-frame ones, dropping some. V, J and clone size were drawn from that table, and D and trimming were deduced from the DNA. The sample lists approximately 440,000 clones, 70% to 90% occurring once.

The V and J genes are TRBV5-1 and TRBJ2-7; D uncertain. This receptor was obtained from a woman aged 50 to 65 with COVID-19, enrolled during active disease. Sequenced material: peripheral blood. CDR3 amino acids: CASSLGPAGPYEQYF. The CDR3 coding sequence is TGCGCCAGCAGCTTGGGTCCGGCAGGTCCCTACGAGCAGTACTTC.